The subject of this entry is one T cell receptor beta chain. No antigen is known for it. The investigators reverse transcribed all of the isolated RNA, so they sequenced expressed TCRB transcripts. Measured with immunoSEQ multiplex PCR; TCRdb has only the in-frame clones, and not every one. The data show fewer than 30,000 clones, around 54% seen once. The record originates from a study of beta chain features in type 1 diabetes. Study-wide context: Patients looked much like healthy donors when it came to age, gender and cell yields.

The study, taken as a whole, reports: The naive, central memory and Treg TCRB repertoires looked more alike in patients than they did in healthy donors. Within each of all four CD4+ subsets, Type 1 diabetes patients had TCRB CDR3s that were moderately but significantly shorter.

A CD45RO/CCR7/CD25/CD127/CD95/CD27 panel sorted naive, central memory, regulatory and stem cell-like memory CD4+ cells. This receptor was taken from a woman aged 18-29 years with type 1 diabetes. Sequencing was done on a sample of Tregs from blood.

For the CDR3, the DNA is TGTGCCAGCAGTTACGGGACTCAAGAGACCCAGTACTTC. Amino acid sequence: CASSYGTQETQYF. J is TRBJ2-5 and V is TRBV6-5, with D maybe TRBD2 (6 bases). Germline CDR1 MNHEY, CDR2 SVGAGI. The CDR3 has 13 residues. The germline V and J ends were trimmed by 2 bases and 2 bases, with 6 bases remaining between them.